The source of this T cell receptor (beta chain) is a study of cytomegalovirus exposure and HLA in healthy donors. Study-level findings and limits: The authors enumerated around 150 TCR beta chains as linked to cytomegalovirus. Per a prior analysis, the majority of TCR beta V segments were productive roughly 90% or roughly 30% of the time.

J gave up 10 bases and V 3 bases, and 5 bases lay outside the gene matches. CDR1 SNHLY and CDR2 FYNNEI come from the germline V gene. The CDR3 length is 14 residues. PCR amplification relied on 60 Vbeta primers (plus 13 Jbeta primers). Sequenced by immunoSEQ multiplex PCR; TCRdb stores in-frame clones only, minus some. The sample includes approximately 120,000 clones, around three quarters seen only once; the top ten take about 13%. A remark on this clone: Its antigen remains unidentified.

The J gene is TRBJ1-6, the V gene TRBV2; 8 bases fit TRBD1. The sample taken for sequencing was PBMCs. The sequence was obtained from a woman in her sixties in good health and CMV-seropositive. CDR3 region: CASSDGTGHSPLHF. The CDR3 DNA follows: TGTGCCAGCAGTGACGGGACAGGTCACTCACCCCTCCACTTT. The full variable domain, rest sourced from reference TRBV2 and TRBJ1-6, is EPEVTQTPSHQVTQMGQEVILRCVPISNHLYFYWYRQILGQKVEFLVSFYNNEISEKSEIFDDQFSVERPDGSNFTLKIRSTKLEDSAMYFCASSDGTGHSPLHFGNGTRLTVT.